A selection of T cell receptor beta chains follows, all from one sample in a study of cytomegalovirus exposure and HLA in healthy donors. Some clones are missing from TCRdb's copy, which holds only in-frame ones; the method was immunoSEQ multiplex PCR. This sample carries around 170,000 clones, roughly 70% of them seen once, and the ten largest clones take 1.5%. Source material: PBMCs. The receptors come from a girl aged 10-17 years in good health and CMV-seronegative. Both conserved end residues are part of each CDR3. The D gene is left open where the match is weak. The size field is filled for only some rows; it gives once, few, many or a size class.

j_call v_call d_call clone_size cdr3_aa cdr3_nt
TRBJ2-1 TRBV11-1 . few CASSLVAVEQFF TGTGCCAGCAGCTTAGTGGCGGTTGAGCAGTTCTTC
TRBJ2-7 TRBV5-8 . few CASSPLRAKQYF TGTGCCAGCAGCCCTCTCCGAGCTAAGCAGTACTTC
TRBJ2-7 TRBV6-5 . . CASSPFVRSSYEQYF TGTGCCAGCAGTCCGTTTGTAAGGAGCTCCTACGAGCAGTACTTC
TRBJ2-7 TRBV15 . . CATSRDLQAYEQYF TGTGCCACCAGCAGAGATCTGCAGGCCTACGAGCAGTACTTC
TRBJ1-1 TRBV27 TRBD1 . CASSTLQGEPNTEAFF TGTGCCAGCAGTACCCTTCAGGGGGAGCCGAACACTGAAGCTTTCTTT
TRBJ2-6 TRBV5-1 . . CASRGAPKGTGANVLTF TGCGCCAGTCGGGGGGCGCCCAAGGGGACTGGGGCCAACGTCCTGACTTTC
TRBJ1-1 TRBV5-1 . once CASSLGGMVGNTEAFF TGCGCCAGCAGCTTGGGAGGAATGGTGGGGAACACTGAAGCTTTCTTT
TRBJ2-4 TRBV21-1 . . CASRTGTGERNIQYF TGTGCCAGCAGAACCGGGACAGGGGAGAGGAACATTCAGTACTTC
TRBJ1-4 TRBV7-9 . . CASSEPGDEKLFF TGTGCCAGCAGCGAGCCAGGGGATGAAAAACTGTTTTTT
TRBJ2-2 TRBV6-6 TRBD2 . CASSRPGLANTGELFF TGTGCCAGCAGTCGACCGGGACTAGCGAACACCGGGGAGCTGTTTTTT
TRBJ2-7 TRBV2 TRBD2 . CASSLTSLGYEQYF TGTGCCAGCAGTTTGACTAGCCTTGGGTACGAGCAGTACTTC
TRBJ1-5 TRBV15 . . CATGWGYSNQPQHF TGTGCCACCGGATGGGGCTATAGCAATCAGCCCCAGCATTTT
TRBJ1-2 TRBV19 . . CASSIVEGRVRGYTF TGTGCCAGTAGTATAGTGGAGGGGCGTGTGCGTGGCTACACCTTC
TRBJ1-2 TRBV18 . . CASSPSDRNYGYTF TGTGCCAGCTCGCCGTCCGACAGGAACTATGGCTACACCTTC
TRBJ2-5 TRBV4-1 TRBD2 . CASSHAAGGRETQYF TGCGCCAGCAGCCATGCAGCGGGGGGACGGGAGACCCAGTACTTC
TRBJ2-1 TRBV7-6 TRBD2 . CASSYGTSGGYYNEQFF TGTGCCAGCAGCTACGGTACTAGCGGGGGGTATTACAATGAGCAGTTCTTC
TRBJ2-1 TRBV9 TRBD2 . CASSATFGLAGSYNEQFF TGTGCCAGCAGCGCCACTTTTGGACTAGCGGGCTCCTACAATGAGCAGTTCTTC
TRBJ1-2 TRBV5-4 TRBD1 . CASSLVARTGGYTF TGTGCCAGCAGCTTGGTAGCGCGGACAGGGGGCTACACCTTC
TRBJ2-3 TRBV7-9 TRBD2 . CASSPGLAGSMDTQYF TGTGCCAGCAGCCCGGGACTAGCGGGCTCCATGGATACGCAGTATTTT
TRBJ2-3 TRBV27 TRBD2 . CASSFAGTSGGAADTQYF TGTGCCAGCAGTTTCGCCGGGACTAGCGGGGGGGCGGCAGATACGCAGTATTTT
TRBJ2-1 TRBV6-5 TRBD1 few CASYRVPGGNEQFF TGTGCCTCCTATAGGGTACCAGGGGGAAATGAGCAGTTCTTC
TRBJ1-1 TRBV18 . once CASSPSGRGGTEAFF TGTGCCAGCTCACCAAGCGGGCGAGGAGGGACTGAAGCTTTCTTT
TRBJ2-7 TRBV29-1 . . CSVPGPTGVREQYF TGCAGCGTCCCCGGACCGACGGGGGTAAGGGAGCAGTACTTC
TRBJ2-3 TRBV5-1 . . CASSLDGGLDTQYF TGCGCCAGCAGCTTGGACGGGGGGCTAGATACGCAGTATTTT
TRBJ1-4 TRBV27 . . CASMLTVATNEKLFF TGTGCCAGCATGCTGACAGTTGCAACTAATGAAAAACTGTTTTTT
TRBJ2-5 TRBV7-9 TRBD1 . CASSFSVGTGGLMTQYF TGTGCCAGCAGCTTCTCCGTTGGGACAGGGGGGTTAATGACCCAGTACTTC
TRBJ2-7 TRBV27 . . CASSADRNLYEQYF TGTGCCAGCAGTGCTGACAGGAATCTTTACGAGCAGTACTTC
TRBJ2-5 TRBV7-8 TRBD2 . CASSLLSGTIETQYF TGTGCCAGCAGCCTACTTAGCGGGACTATTGAGACCCAGTACTTC
TRBJ2-1 TRBV6-1 . few CASSESGTLEQFF TGTGCCAGCAGTGAAAGTGGTACTCTCGAGCAGTTCTTC
TRBJ2-3 TRBV6-1 TRBD2 few CASSEVSGFTDTQYF TGTGCCAGCAGTGAGGTTAGCGGGTTCACAGATACGCAGTATTTT
TRBJ2-7 TRBV5-6 . . CASSFQHRGQGNHEQYF TGTGCCAGCAGCTTTCAGCACCGAGGTCAGGGGAACCACGAGCAGTACTTC
TRBJ2-7 TRBV19 . . CASSLADSSYEQYF TGTGCCAGTAGTCTCGCTGACAGCTCCTACGAGCAGTACTTC
TRBJ2-1 TRBV18 TRBD1 . CASSPEANRDREFF TGTGCCAGCTCACCAGAGGCAAACCGGGACAGGGAGTTCTTC
TRBJ1-5 TRBV9 . few CASSATGQQPQHF TGTGCCAGCAGCGCCACAGGGCAACAGCCCCAGCATTTT
TRBJ1-5 TRBV11-3 . once CARQGGSSFNQPQHF TGTGCCCGCCAGGGTGGGTCCTCATTCAATCAGCCCCAGCATTTT
TRBJ2-1 TRBV7-9 TRBD1 . CASSSGQGDGEQFF TGTGCCAGCAGCTCGGGACAGGGGGATGGTGAGCAGTTCTTC
TRBJ2-7 TRBV6-5 TRBD1 . CASSSRDRDYEQYF TGTGCCAGCAGCTCGAGGGACAGGGACTACGAGCAGTACTTC
TRBJ1-2 TRBV19 . once CASSIGPVRYGYTF TGTGCCAGTAGTATTGGCCCAGTCCGCTATGGCTACACCTTC
TRBJ2-7 TRBV4-1 . . CASSPSRGGSYEQYF TGCGCCAGCAGCCCCTCAAGGGGCGGATCCTACGAGCAGTACTTC